The rows below give T cell receptor beta chains drawn from one sample of a study of patients and donors after allogeneic stem cell transplantation. MiXCR, applied by TCRdb to the RT-PCR reads, yields one record per CDR3 protein. The table lists roughly 940,000 distinct CDR3 sequences, 18% of them singletons. Source material: blood, either unsorted or a sorted T cell fraction (not recorded which). All receptors come from a human donor who was either an allogeneic HSCT recipient or a stem cell or donor lymphocyte infusion donor (not recorded which). It is not recorded whose cells these are; they may come from a transplant donor. Each CDR3 is given with its conserved first and last residue. D genes are given only for firm matches. Where a row states a size, it is once, few, many or the class of an expanded clone; other rows omit it.

j_call	clone_size	d_call	cdr3_length	v_call	cdr3_nt	cdr3_aa
TRBJ2-2	few	TRBD2	16	TRBV2	TGTGCCAGCAGGAAAAGGACTAGCGGGAATGCCGGGGAGCTGTTTTTT	CASRKRTSGNAGELFF
TRBJ2-7	many	-	14	TRBV27	TGTGCCAGCAGTGGGGGGCAGGGGGCCTACGAGCAGTACTTC	CASSGGQGAYEQYF
TRBJ1-1	-	-	14	TRBV7-2	TGTGCCAGCAATAGGTGGAGTCGAGGGACTGAAGCTTTCTTT	CASNRWSRGTEAFF
TRBJ1-3	few	-	17	TRBV9	TGTGCCAGCGCTCCGGGACACCGCTCGGAGTCTGGAAACACCATATATTTT	CASAPGHRSESGNTIYF
TRBJ1-1	few	-	11	TRBV29-1	TGCAGCGCCGAACAGGTCACTGAAGCTTTCTTT	CSAEQVTEAFF
TRBJ2-2	few	TRBD2	16	TRBV12-3/TRBV12-4	TGTGCCAGCAGTTTGCGGACTAGCGGGAGTGGGGGGGAGCTGTTTTTT	CASSLRTSGSGGELFF
TRBJ1-5	-	TRBD1	15	TRBV20-1	TGCAGTGCTAGGACCGGGACAGGGAGTCCTCAGCCCCAGCATTTT	CSARTGTGSPQPQHF
TRBJ2-1	many	TRBD2	13	TRBV12-3/TRBV12-4	TGTGCCAGCACCGGGGGGGCCAGGAATGAGCAGTTCTTC	CASTGGARNEQFF
TRBJ1-2	few	-	10	TRBV10-3	TGTGCCATCAGTCCAGGGGACCTAATCTTC	CAISPGDLIF
TRBJ1-4	-	TRBD1	15	TRBV24-1	TGTGCCACCAGTGATCCCGGGACAGGGAAGGAAAAACTGTTTTTT	CATSDPGTGKEKLFF
TRBJ2-3	-	-	14	TRBV19	TGTGCCAGTATCCCCGGCCGGGACACAGATACGCAGTATTTT	CASIPGRDTDTQYF
TRBJ1-1	-	-	13	TRBV7-3	TGTGCCAGCAGCTTTTTCGCGAACACTGAAGCTTTCTTT	CASSFFANTEAFF
TRBJ2-7	few	-	14	TRBV7-2	TGTGCCAGCAGCCCCGGGGCTAGCCCCTACGAGCAGTACTTC	CASSPGASPYEQYF
TRBJ2-1	few	-	16	TRBV2	TGTGCCAGCAGTGGCTTGGCGGGGCCCTCCTACAATGAGCAGTTCTTC	CASSGLAGPSYNEQFF
TRBJ2-7	few	-	12	TRBV6-5	TGTGCCAGCAGATCGAGAGCCTACGAGCAGTACTTC	CASRSRAYEQYF
TRBJ1-2	few	-	17	TRBV12-3/TRBV12-4	TGTGCCAGCAGTTTCCGGGGCCCAAGTCGGGGAGACTATGGCTACACCTTC	CASSFRGPSRGDYGYTF
TRBJ2-1	-	-	11	TRBV20-1	TGCAGTGCTAGAAGGGGGACTGAGCAGTTCTTC	CSARRGTEQFF
TRBJ1-1	few	-	15	TRBV5-1	TGCGCCAGCAGCACCTCACAGGCCCCGAACACTGAAGCTTTCTTT	CASSTSQAPNTEAFF